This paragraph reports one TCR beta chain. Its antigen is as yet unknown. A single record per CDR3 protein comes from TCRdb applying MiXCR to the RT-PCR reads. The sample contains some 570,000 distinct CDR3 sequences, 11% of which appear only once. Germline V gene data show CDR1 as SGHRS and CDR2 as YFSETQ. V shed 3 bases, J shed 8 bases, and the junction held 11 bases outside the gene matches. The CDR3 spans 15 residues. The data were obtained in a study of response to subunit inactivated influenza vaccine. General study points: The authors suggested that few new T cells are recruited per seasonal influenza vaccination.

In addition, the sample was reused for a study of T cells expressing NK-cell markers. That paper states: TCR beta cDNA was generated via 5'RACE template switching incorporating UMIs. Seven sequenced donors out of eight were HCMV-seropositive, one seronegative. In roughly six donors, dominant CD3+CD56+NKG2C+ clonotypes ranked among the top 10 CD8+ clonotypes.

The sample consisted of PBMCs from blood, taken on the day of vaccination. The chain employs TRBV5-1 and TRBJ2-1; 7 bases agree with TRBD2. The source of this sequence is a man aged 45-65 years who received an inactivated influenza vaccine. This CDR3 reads CASSSGGRTFDEQFF. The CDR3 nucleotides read TGCGCCAGCAGCTCCGGCGGGAGAACCTTCGATGAGCAGTTCTTC.